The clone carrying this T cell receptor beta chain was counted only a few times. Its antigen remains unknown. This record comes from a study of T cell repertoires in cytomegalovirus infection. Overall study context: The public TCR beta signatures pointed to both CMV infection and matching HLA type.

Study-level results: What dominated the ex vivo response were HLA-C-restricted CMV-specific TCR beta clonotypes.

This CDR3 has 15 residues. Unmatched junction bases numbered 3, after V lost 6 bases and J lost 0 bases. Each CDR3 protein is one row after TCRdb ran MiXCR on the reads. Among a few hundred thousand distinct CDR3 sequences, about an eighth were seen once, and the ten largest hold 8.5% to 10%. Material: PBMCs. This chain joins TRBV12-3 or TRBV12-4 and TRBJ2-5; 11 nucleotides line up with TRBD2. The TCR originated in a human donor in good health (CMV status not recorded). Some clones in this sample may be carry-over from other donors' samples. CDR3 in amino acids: CASRASGGYQETQYF. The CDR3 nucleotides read TGTGCCAGCAGGGCTAGCGGGGGGTACCAAGAGACCCAGTACTTC.